These 20 T cell receptor beta chains originate from one sample sequenced in a study of glioma-infiltrating T cells. Amplification of TCR alpha and beta CDR3 regions from RNA used iRepertoire nested multiplex PCR. TCRdb fed the multiplex PCR reads into MiXCR, producing one record per CDR3 protein. The sample consists of approximately 190,000 distinct CDR3 sequences, approximately 30% of them appearing once. Sequenced: glioma tissue, nonneoplastic brain tissue, or PBMCs (not recorded which). The source is a human donor with low-grade glioma or glioblastoma, undergoing nonglioma brain surgery, or in good health (not recorded which).

The gene calls are TRBV19 and TRBJ2-1, with 14 nucleotides matching TRBD2. This CDR3 has 19 residues. Trimming took 0 bases from V and 5 from J; bases not matched to a gene: 9. The germline CDR1 and CDR2 sequences are LNHDA and SQIVND (reference sequence). The CDR3 spells CASSIDGTSGSVGDNEQFF. CDR3 DNA sequence: TGTGCCAGTAGTATAGATGGGACTAGCGGGAGCGTTGGGGACAATGAGCAGTTCTTC. Combining the CDR3 with reference TRBV19 and TRBJ2-1 gives the whole variable domain DGGITQSPKYLFRKEGQNVTLSCEQNLNHDAMYWYRQDPGQGLRLIYYSQIVNDFQKGDIAEGYSVSREKKESFPLTVTSAQKNPTAFYLCASSIDGTSGSVGDNEQFFGPGTRLTVL.

Notes on this clonotype: It may be a read error: a sequence one base away is much more abundant. V gene TRBV5-4 combines with J gene TRBJ2-1; 7 bases align to TRBD2. CDR1 is SGHNT and CDR2 is YYREEE in the germline V gene (reference sequence). This CDR3 is 13 amino acids long. V trimming: 3 bases; J trimming: 9 bases; junction bases outside the gene matches: 6. Here the CDR3 reads CASSSGTIGEQFF. DNA of the CDR3: TGTGCCAGCAGCTCCGGGACTATCGGTGAGCAGTTCTTC.

Of note for this clonotype: A much larger clone lies one base from this, so it may be a read error. This chain links TRBV12-3 or TRBV12-4 with TRBJ1-1; 9 bases line up with TRBD1. The CDR3 totals 11 residues. In DNA, the CDR3 is TGTGCCAGCAGTACAGGGGGCCGGTTTCTTTTT. This encodes CASSTGGRFLF.

The genes are TRBV5-1 and TRBJ2-3; 7 bases map to TRBD2. CDR3 size: 15 residues. The germline gives CDR1 SGHRS, CDR2 YFSETQ. Trimming removed 4 bases from V and 2 bases from J; junction bases left unmatched: 7. CDR3 nucleotides: TGCGCCAGCAGCAGGGCTAGCGGATACACAGATACGCAGTATTTT. Amino acid sequence: CASSRASGYTDTQYF.

Note on this clonotype: A much larger clone differs from this one at a single base, so this may be a read error. The rearrangement joins TRBV20-1 to TRBJ2-3, with 10 bases identical to TRBD2. The V segment lost 8 bases and the J segment 0 bases; nucleotides outside the gene matches: 5. The CDR3 runs to 14 residues. Germline lookup yields CDR1 DFQATT and CDR2 SNEGSKA (reference sequence). The CDR3 protein is CSTPTSGSTDTQYF. The CDR3 bases are TGCAGTACCCCGACTAGCGGGAGCACAGATACGCAGTATTTT.

Ten or more counts support this clonotype. This sequence joins TRBV6-5 and TRBJ2-1, with TRBD2 identical over 11 bases. Germline V gives CDR1 MNHEY, CDR2 SVGAGI. Unmatched junction bases numbered 5, after V lost 2 bases and J lost 8 bases. This CDR3 region has 15 residues. The CDR3 here is CASSYVAGGMYEQFF. CDR3 bases: TGTGCCAGCAGTTACGTAGCGGGAGGGATGTATGAGCAGTTCTTC.

In its sample, this clonotype was seen many times. The chain carries TRBV12-3 or TRBV12-4 and TRBJ1-2; no firm D call. V was pared by 7 bases and J by 0 bases, with 18 bases between. The CDR3 consists of 16 residues. CDR3 amino acids: CASTPALPITNYGYTF. CDR3 coding DNA: TGTGCCAGCACCCCGGCCCTCCCCATTACTAACTATGGCTACACCTTC.

The CDR3, as DNA: TGCAGTCCGGTGGGGGCGGGCTATGGCTACACCTTC. It translates to CSPVGAGYGYTF. The chain links TRBV20-1 to TRBJ1-2; D is perhaps TRBD1 (6 bases). The CDR3 loop spans 12 amino acids. Between the trimmed V and J ends, which lost 8 bases and 4 bases, there was a span of 14 bases. Germline V CDR1 and CDR2: DFQATT, SNEGSKA (reference sequence).

This clonotype was seen many times. The CDR3 DNA follows: TGTGCCAGCAGAGACTTCGGGGGTGGCACTGAAGCTTTCTTT. This translates into CASRDFGGGTEAFF. V and J are TRBV3-1 and TRBJ1-1; maybe TRBD1 (5 bases). The CDR3 contains 14 residues. V was clipped by 6 bases and J by 4 bases, with 15 bases between them. The germline gives CDR1 LGHDT, CDR2 YNNKEL (reference sequence).

Remarks on this clonotype: A much larger clone differs from this one at a single base, so this may be a read error. This chain joins TRBV5-4 and TRBJ1-1; possible D gene TRBD1, 5 bases. The CDR3 runs to 14 residues. CDR1 is SGHNT, CDR2 YYREEE, per germline (reference sequence). Trimming left V 4 bases short and J 5 bases short, with 15 bases between. Here the CDR3 reads CASSRAGSGTEAFF. DNA for the CDR3: TGTGCCAGCAGCAGAGCAGGGAGTGGGACTGAAGCTTTCTTT. The variable domain in full, with the rest retrieved from reference TRBV5-4 and TRBJ1-1, is ETGVTQSPTHLIKTRGQQVTLRCSSQSGHNTVSWYQQALGQGPQFIFQYYREEENGRGNFPPRFSGLQFPNYSSELNVNALELDDSALYLCASSRAGSGTEAFFGQGTRLTVV.

This clonotype has at least ten counts. The chain links TRBV15 to TRBJ1-1, with unresolved D. The germline gives CDR1 LNHNV, CDR2 YYDKDF (reference sequence). Deletions cut 0 bases from V and 1 base from J, with 6 bases between. CDR3 length equals 14 residues. CDR3 residues: CATSRDTENTEAFF. The CDR3 nucleotides are TGTGCCACCAGCAGAGATACAGAGAACACTGAAGCTTTCTTT.

This clonotype has only one observation. The V gene is TRBV6-5, the J gene TRBJ1-4; 11 positions match TRBD1. V lost 9 bases and J lost 4; bases outside the gene matches: 10. Germline CDR1 reads MNHEY; CDR2 reads SVGAGI. This CDR3 is 16 amino acids long. The CDR3 reads CARSQWDRGGNEKLFF. CDR3 coding DNA: TGTGCCAGAAGTCAATGGGACAGGGGGGGTAATGAAAAACTGTTTTTT.

The chain recombines TRBV5-4 with TRBJ1-3, with D maybe TRBD1 (6 bases). Germline values: CDR1 SGHNT, CDR2 YYREEE (reference sequence). V was pared by 3 bases and J by 0 bases, with 7 bases between. CDR3 length equals 14 residues. The CDR3 bases are TGTGCCAGCAGCTGGGGGCTCTCTGGAAACACCATATATTTT. It yields the protein CASSWGLSGNTIYF.

This clonotype was recorded many times. The germline gene is not matched at one end of the junction; a read error may be the cause. CDR3 region: CSARDGTDQETQYF. CDR3 DNA: TGCAGTGCCAGAGATGGGACAGATCAAGAGACCCAGTACTTC. The V gene is TRBV20-1, the J gene TRBJ2-5, with TRBD1 matching 7 bases. Germline values: CDR1 DFQATT, CDR2 SNEGSKA (reference sequence). This CDR3 is built from 14 residues.

This clonotype occurred many times. This chain uses TRBV27 with TRBJ1-2; D perhaps matches TRBD1 (6 bases). Trimming shortened V by 2 bases and J by 8 bases, and 12 bases separated the two germline ends. The CDR3 has 13 residues. The germline CDR1 and CDR2 sequences are MNHEY and SMNVEV (reference sequence). The CDR3 here is CASSLGSGAGYTF. The CDR3 bases are TGTGCCAGCAGTTTAGGATCGGGGGCCGGCTACACCTTC.

Details on this clonotype: Relative to the germline gene, one junction end is altered; a read error may explain this. The chain carries TRBV20-1 and TRBJ1-1; a weak D match, TRBD1 (5 bases). Germline CDR1 and CDR2: DFQATT and SNEGSKA (reference sequence). This CDR3 comprises 13 residues. Written as DNA, the CDR3 is TGCAGTGCCGCGGGACTTCTGAACACTGAAACTTTCTTT. Translation gives CSAAGLLNTETFF.

With regard to this clonotype: With a much larger clone just one base away, this may be a read error. The rearrangement uses TRBV7-9 and TRBJ2-7; TRBD1 agrees at 8 bases. The CDR3 totals 15 residues. V shed 10 bases, J shed 5 bases, and the junction held 16 bases outside the gene matches. The germline CDR1 and CDR2 sequences are SEHNR and FQNEAQ (reference sequence). The CDR3 loop is CAIRSWTGMNDEQYF. The CDR3 region has the DNA TGTGCCATCAGATCGTGGACAGGGATGAACGACGAGCAGTACTTC.

This clonotype was seen repeatedly, ten times or more. The chain employs TRBV5-1 and TRBJ2-1; D unclear. The CDR3 is made up of 14 amino acids. Looked up from germline, CDR1 is SGHRS and CDR2 is YFSETQ. Trimming took 0 bases from V and 4 from J, leaving 8 bases between them. The CDR3 coding sequence is TGCGCCAGCAGCTTGGAGGCACGATACAATGAGCAGTTCTTC. Amino acid sequence: CASSLEARYNEQFF.

This clonotype was detected only once. The junction and the germline gene differ at one end; a read error may be behind it. The chain is built from TRBV29-1 and TRBJ2-1; TRBD1 or TRBD2 may be the D gene (5 bases each). Germline lookup yields CDR1 SQVTM and CDR2 ANQGSEA. The CDR3 sequence is 12 residues long. The CDR3 bases are TGCAGCGCAGGGAAGACAGCGAACGAGCGGTACTTC. It specifies CSAGKTANERYF.

In the case of this clonotype: A junction end diverges from the germline sequence, so it may reflect a read error. The chain carries TRBV18 and TRBJ2-7; D possibly corresponds to TRBD2 (5 bases). CDR1 and CDR2 (germline): KGHSH, LQKENI. The CDR3 runs to 16 residues. The CDR3 protein is CARSPRQARGFYEQYF. The DNA of the CDR3 is TGTGCCAGATCACCAAGGCAGGCGAGAGGGTTCTACGAGCAGTACTTC.